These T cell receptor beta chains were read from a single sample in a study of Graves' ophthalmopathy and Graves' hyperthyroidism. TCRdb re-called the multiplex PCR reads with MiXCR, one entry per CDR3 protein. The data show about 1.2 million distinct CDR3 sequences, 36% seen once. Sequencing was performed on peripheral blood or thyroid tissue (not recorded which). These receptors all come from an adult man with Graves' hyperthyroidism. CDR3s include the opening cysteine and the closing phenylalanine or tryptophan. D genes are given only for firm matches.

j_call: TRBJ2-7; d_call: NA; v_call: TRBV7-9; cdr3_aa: CASSFGRGNEQYF
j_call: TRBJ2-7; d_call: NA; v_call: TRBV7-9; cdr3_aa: CASSNQISYEQYF
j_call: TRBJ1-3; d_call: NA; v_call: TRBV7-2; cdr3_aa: CASSLAIGNTIYF
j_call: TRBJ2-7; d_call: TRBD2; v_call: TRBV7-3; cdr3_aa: CASSSGLAGERGEQYF
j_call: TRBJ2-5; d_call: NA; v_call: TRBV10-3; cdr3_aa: CAISEGTPQETQYF
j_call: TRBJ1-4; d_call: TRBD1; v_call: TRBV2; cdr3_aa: CASNAGQVNEKLFF
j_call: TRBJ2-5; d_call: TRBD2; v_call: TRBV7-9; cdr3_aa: CASSLLGLAQQETQYF
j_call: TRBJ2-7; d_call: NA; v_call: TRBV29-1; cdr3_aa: CSVESEFSYEQYF
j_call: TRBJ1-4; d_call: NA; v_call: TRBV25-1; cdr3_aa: CASSEPRREATNEKLFF
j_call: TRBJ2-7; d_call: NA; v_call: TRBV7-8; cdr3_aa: CASSFRRTDYEQYF
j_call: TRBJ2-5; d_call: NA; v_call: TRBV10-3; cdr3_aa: CAISGPKGKAETQYF
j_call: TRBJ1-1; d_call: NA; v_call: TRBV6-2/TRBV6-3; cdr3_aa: CASSPHAVRGDTEAFF
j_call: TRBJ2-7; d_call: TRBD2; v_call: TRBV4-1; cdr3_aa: CASSSSEGTSGINEQYF
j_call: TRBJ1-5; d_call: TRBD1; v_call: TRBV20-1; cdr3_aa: CSAKQTGNNQPQHF
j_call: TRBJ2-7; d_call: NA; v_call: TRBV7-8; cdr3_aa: CASSLNVNLRGSYEQYF
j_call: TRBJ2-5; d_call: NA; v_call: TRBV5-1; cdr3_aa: CASSLAIDLSRETQYF
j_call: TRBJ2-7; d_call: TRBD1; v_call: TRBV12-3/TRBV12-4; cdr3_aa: CASSADRGLYF
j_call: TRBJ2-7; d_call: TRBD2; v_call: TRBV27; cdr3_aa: CASSSENSSGHAYEQYF
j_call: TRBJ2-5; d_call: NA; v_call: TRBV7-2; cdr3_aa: CASTPRTGHPRRDQETQYF
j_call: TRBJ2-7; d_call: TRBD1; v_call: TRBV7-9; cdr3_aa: CASSWRTGGGYEQYF
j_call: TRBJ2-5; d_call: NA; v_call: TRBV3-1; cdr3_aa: CASSQNRKETQYF
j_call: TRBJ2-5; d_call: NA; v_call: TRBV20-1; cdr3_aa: CSARGRGSKELESQYF
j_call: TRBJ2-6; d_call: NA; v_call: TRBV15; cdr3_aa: CATSRGRSNSGANVLTF
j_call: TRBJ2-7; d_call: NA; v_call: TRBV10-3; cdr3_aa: CASSLLLEVLPYEQYF
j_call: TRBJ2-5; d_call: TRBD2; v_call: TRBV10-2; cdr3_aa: CASSLPGLAGQETQYF
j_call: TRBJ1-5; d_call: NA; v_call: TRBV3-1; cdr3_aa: CASSQTDQPQHF
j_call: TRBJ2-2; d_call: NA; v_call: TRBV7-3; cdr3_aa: CASSLTAGQGGELFF
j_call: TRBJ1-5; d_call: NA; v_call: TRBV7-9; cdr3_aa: CASSLRGYQPQHF
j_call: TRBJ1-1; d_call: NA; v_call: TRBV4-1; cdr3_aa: CASSQTSGGPEAFF
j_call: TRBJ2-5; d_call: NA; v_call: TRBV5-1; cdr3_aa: CASSASGSAQETQYF
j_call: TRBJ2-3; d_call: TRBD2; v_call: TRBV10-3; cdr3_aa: CATKDRRGVTDTQYF
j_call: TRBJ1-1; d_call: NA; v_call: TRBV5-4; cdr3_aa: CASSLVDDWGNTEAFF
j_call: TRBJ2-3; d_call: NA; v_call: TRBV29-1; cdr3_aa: CSVFSLGGDTQYF
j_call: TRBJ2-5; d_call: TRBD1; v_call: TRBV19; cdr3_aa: CASSILGQGQETQYF
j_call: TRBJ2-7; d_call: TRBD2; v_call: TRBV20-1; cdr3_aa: CSARVLAGGYEQYF
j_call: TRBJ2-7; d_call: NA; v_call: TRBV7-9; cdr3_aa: CASSLGVVYEQYF
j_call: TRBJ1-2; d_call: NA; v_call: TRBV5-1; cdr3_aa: CASSPRVNYDYTF
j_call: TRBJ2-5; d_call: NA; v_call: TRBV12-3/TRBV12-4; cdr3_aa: CASTSTAKRETQYF
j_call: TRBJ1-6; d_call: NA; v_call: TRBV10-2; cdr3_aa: CASSERGSESPLHF
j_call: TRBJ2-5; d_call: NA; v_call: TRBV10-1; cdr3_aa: CASSESMASETQYF
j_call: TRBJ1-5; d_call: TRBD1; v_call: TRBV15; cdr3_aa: CATTGGDGQPQHF
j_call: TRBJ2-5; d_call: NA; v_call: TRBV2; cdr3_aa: CASSDGSPQETQYF
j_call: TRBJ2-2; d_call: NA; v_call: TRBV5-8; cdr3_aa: CASSLERLTGELFF
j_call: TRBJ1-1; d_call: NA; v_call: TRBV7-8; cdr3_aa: CASSPGTAYAEAFF
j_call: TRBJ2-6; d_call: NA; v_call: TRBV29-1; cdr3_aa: CSVDTNSGANVLTF
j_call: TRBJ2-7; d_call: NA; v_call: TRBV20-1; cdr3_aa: CSASSDDYSYEQYF
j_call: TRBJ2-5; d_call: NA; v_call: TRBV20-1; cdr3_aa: CSARTRGFGGAVVTQYF
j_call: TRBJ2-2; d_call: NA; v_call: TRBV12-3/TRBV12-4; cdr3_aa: CASKEGNTGELFF
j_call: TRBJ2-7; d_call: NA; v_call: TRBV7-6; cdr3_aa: CASSPGTAGEQYF
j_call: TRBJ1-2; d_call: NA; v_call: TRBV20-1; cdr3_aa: CSARDVTMGTNYGYTF
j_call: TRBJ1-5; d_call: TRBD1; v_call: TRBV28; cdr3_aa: CASSHDRGGQPQHF